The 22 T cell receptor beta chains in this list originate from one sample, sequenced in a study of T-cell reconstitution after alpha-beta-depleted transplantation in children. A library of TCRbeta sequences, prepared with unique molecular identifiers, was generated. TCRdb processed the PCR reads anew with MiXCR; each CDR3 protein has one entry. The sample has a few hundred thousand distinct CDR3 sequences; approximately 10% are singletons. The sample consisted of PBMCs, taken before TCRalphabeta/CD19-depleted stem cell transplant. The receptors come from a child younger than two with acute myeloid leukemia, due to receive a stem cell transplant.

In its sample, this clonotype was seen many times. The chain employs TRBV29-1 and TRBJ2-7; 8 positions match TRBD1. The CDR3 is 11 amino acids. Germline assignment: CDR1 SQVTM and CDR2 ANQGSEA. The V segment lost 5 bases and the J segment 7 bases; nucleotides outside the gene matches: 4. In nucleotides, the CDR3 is TGCAGCGTTCAGGGGGCGAGTGAGCAGTACTTC. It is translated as CSVQGASEQYF.

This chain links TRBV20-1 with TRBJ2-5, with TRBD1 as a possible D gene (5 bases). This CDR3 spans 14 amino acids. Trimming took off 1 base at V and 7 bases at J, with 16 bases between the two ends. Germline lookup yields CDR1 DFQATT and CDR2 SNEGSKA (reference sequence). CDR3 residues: CSARVGRDWVTQYF. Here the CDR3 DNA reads TGCAGTGCTAGAGTGGGCAGGGATTGGGTGACCCAGTACTTC.

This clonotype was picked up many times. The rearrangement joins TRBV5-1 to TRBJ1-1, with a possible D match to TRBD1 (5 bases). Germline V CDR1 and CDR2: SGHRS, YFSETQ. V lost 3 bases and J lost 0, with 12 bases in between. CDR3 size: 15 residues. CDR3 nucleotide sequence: TGCGCCAGCAGCTCGGGGACGGAAATGAACACTGAAGCTTTCTTT. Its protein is CASSSGTEMNTEAFF.

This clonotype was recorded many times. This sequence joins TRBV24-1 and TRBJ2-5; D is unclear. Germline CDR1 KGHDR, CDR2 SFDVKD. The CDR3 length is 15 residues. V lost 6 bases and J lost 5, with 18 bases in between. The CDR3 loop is CATSPTSASGETQYF. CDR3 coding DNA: TGTGCCACCAGTCCTACCAGCGCATCTGGGGAGACCCAGTACTTC.

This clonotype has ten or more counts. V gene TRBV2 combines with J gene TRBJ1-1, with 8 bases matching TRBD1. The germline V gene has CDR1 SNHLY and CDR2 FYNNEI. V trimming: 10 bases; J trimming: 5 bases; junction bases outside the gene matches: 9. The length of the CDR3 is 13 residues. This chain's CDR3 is CATKDRVETEAFF. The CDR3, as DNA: TGTGCCACCAAGGACAGGGTGGAAACTGAAGCTTTCTTT.

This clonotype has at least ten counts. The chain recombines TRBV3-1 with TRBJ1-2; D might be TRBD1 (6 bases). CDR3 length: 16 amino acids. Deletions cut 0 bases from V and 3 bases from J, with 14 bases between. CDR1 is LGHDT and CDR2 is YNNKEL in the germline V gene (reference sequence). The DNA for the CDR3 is TGTGCCAGCAGCCAAGATACAGGGCCAGAGGACTATGGCTACACCTTC. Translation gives CASSQDTGPEDYGYTF.

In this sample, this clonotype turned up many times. The CDR3 protein is CASSPQLAQTYNEQFF. CDR3 nucleotides: TGTGCCAGCAGCCCCCAACTAGCGCAGACCTACAATGAGCAGTTCTTC. The chain carries TRBV7-9 and TRBJ2-1; 7 bases map to TRBD2. Looked up from germline, CDR1 is SEHNR and CDR2 is FQNEAQ (reference sequence). This CDR3 region has 16 residues. The J segment lost 2 bases and the V segment lost 5 bases, leaving 9 bases of the junction unmatched.

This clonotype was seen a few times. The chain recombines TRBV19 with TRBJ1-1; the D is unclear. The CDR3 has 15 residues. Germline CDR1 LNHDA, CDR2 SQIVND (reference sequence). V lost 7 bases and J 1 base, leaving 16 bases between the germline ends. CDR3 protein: CASTTTATRNTEAFF. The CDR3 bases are TGTGCCAGTACTACAACAGCGACGCGGAACACTGAAGCTTTCTTT.

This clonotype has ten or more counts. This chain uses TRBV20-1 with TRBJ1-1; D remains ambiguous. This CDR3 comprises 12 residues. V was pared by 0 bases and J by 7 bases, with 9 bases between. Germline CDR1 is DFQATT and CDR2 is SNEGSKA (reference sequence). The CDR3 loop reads CSARDRANEAFF. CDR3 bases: TGCAGTGCTAGAGATCGTGCGAATGAAGCTTTCTTT.

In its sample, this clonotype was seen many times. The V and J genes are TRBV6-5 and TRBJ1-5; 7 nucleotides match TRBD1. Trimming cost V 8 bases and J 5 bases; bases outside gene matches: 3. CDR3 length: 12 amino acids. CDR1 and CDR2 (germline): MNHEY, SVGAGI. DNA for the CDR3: TGTGCCAGCCGACAGGGAGATCAGCCCCAGCATTTT. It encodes CASRQGDQPQHF.

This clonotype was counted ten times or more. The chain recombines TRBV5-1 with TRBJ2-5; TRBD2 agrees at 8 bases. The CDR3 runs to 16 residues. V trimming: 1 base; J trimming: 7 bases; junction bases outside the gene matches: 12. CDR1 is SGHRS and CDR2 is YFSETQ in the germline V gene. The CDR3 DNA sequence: TGCGCCAGCAGCTTGAGGATTAGCGGGATAGGACGGACCCAGTACTTC. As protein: CASSLRISGIGRTQYF.

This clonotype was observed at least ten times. DNA of the CDR3: TGTGCCAGCTCGACGTTTGCCGGGGGCGATATGGGCACAGATACGCAGTATTTT. Translation: CASSTFAGGDMGTDTQYF. V gene TRBV18 combines with J gene TRBJ2-3; D tentatively reads TRBD1 or TRBD2 (6 bases each). The germline gives CDR1 KGHSH, CDR2 LQKENI. This CDR3 is 18 amino acids long. V was shortened by 6 bases and J by 1 base, with 23 bases between the two germline ends.

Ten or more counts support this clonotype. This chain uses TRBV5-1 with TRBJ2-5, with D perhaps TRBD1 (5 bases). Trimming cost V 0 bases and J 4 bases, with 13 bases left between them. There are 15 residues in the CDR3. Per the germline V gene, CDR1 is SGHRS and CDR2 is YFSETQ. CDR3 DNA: TGCGCCAGCAGCTTGGAGCAGGGAAGTCGAGAGACCCAGTACTTC. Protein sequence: CASSLEQGSRETQYF.

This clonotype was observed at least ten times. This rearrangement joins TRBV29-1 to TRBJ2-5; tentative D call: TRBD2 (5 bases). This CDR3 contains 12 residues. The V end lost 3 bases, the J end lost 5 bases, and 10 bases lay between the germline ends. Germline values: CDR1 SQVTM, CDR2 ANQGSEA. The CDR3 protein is CSVESSGETQYF. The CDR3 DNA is TGCAGCGTTGAGTCTTCGGGGGAGACCCAGTACTTC.

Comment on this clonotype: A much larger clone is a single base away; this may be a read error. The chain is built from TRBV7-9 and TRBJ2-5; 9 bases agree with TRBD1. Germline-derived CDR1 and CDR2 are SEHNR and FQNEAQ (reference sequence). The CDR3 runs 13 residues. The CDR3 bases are TGTGCCAGCAGCTGGGACAGGGCAGAGATCCAGTACTTC. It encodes CASSWDRAEIQYF.

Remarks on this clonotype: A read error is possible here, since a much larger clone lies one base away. DNA of the CDR3: TGCGGTGCTCCTTCCGGGACCAATCGGGCAGATACGCAGTATTTT. Translation gives CGAPSGTNRADTQYF. This chain links TRBV20-1 with TRBJ2-3; the D gene could be TRBD1 or TRBD2 (5 bases each). The CDR3 runs 15 residues. Germline V CDR1 and CDR2: DFQATT, SNEGSKA (reference sequence).

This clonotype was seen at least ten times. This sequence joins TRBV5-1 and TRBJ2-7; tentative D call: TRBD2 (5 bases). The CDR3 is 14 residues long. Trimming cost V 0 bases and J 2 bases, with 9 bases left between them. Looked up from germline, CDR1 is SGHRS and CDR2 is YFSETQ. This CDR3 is CASSLGGDTYEQYF. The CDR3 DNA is TGCGCCAGCAGCTTGGGGGGAGATACCTACGAGCAGTACTTC.

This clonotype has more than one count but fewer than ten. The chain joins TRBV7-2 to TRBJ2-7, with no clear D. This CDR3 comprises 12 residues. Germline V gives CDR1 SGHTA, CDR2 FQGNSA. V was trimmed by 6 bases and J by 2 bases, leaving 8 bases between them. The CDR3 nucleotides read TGTGCCAGCAGTCGAGAACCCTACGAGCAGTACTTC. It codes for CASSREPYEQYF.

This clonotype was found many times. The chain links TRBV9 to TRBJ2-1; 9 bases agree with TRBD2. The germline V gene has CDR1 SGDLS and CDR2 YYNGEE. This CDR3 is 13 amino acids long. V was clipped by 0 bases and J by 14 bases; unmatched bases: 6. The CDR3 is CASSVEAAGGEFF. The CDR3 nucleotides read TGTGCCAGCAGCGTAGAAGCAGCGGGGGGAGAGTTCTTC.

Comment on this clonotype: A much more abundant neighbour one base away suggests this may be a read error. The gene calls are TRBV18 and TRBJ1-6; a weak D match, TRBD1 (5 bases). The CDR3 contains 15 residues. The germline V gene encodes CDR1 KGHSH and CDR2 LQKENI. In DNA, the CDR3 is TGTGCCAGCCCACCAAGACGGGGGTTGGATTCACCCCTCCACTTT. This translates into CASPPRRGLDSPLHF.

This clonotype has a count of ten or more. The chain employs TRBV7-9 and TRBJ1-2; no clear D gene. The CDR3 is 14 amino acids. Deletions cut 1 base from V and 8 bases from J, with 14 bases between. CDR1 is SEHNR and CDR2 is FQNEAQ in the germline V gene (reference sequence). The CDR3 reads CASSLDAGTYGYTF. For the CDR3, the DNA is TGTGCCAGCAGCTTAGATGCGGGAACGTACGGCTACACCTTC. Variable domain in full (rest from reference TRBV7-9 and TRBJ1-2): DTGVSQNPRHKITKRGQNVTFRCDPISEHNRLYWYRQTLGQGPEFLTYFQNEAQLEKSRLLSDRFSAERPKGSFSTLEIQRTEQGDSAMYLCASSLDAGTYGYTFGSGTRLTVV.

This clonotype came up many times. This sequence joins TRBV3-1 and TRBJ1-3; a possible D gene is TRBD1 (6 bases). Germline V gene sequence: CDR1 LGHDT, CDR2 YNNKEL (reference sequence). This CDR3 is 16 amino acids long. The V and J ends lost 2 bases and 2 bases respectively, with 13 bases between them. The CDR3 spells CASSQITGNPGNTIYF. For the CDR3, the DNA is TGTGCCAGCAGCCAAATCACAGGGAACCCTGGAAACACCATATATTTT.